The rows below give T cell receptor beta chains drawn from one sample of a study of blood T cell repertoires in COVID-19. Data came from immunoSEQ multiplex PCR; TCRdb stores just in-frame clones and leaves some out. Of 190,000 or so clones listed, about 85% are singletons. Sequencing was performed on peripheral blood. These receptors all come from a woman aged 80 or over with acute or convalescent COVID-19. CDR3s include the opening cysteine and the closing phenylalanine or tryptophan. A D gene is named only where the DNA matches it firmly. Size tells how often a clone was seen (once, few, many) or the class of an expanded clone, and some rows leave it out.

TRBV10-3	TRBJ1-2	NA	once	TGTGCCATCAGTGAGTTGGCAGGGCATGGCTACACCTTC	CAISELAGHGYTF
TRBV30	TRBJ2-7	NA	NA	TGTGCCTGGACTAAGCCGGGGATGGTCTCCTACGAGCAGTACTTC	CAWTKPGMVSYEQYF
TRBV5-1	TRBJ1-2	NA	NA	TGCGCCAGCAGCTTGGTGACAGGATCTAACTATGGCTACACCTTC	CASSLVTGSNYGYTF
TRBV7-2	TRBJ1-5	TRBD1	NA	TGTGCCAGCAGCAACGGACAGGGGGGCAATCAGCCCCAGCATTTT	CASSNGQGGNQPQHF
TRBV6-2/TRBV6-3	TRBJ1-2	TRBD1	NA	TGTGCCAGCAGTTGGGGGGACAGGGCTCCCTATGGCTACACCTTC	CASSWGDRAPYGYTF
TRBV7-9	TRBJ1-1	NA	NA	TGTGCCAGCAGCGCCCCGGCCAGGGTGGAAGGCACTGAAGCTTTCTTT	CASSAPARVEGTEAFF
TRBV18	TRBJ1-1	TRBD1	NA	TGTGCCAGCTCACTCAACGGACAGGGCCGAAACACTGAAGCTTTCTTT	CASSLNGQGRNTEAFF
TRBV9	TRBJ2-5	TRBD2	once	TGTGCCAGCAGCGTAGAGCGGGGCCAAACGCCGGAGACCCAGTACTTC	CASSVERGQTPETQYF
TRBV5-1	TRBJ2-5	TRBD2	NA	TGCGCCAGCAGCTTGGTCGGGGGACTAGCGGGAGGGCATCAGGAGACCCAGTACTTC	CASSLVGGLAGGHQETQYF
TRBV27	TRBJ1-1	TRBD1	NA	TGTGCCAGCAGTTCGGGACAGCTCATGAACACTGAAGCTTTCTTT	CASSSGQLMNTEAFF
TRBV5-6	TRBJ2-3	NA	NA	TGTGCCAGCAGCTTGGGACTACCAAACACAGATACGCAGTATTTT	CASSLGLPNTDTQYF
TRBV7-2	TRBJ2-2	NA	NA	TGTGCCAGCAGCTTAGCAGCGGCCGGGGAGCTGTTTTTT	CASSLAAAGELFF
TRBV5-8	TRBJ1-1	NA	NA	TGTGCCAGCAGCTCCGCCCCTATTCGGGTGAACACTGAAGCTTTCTTT	CASSSAPIRVNTEAFF
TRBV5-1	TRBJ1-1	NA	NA	TGCGCCAGCAGCTGGACACAGGGAAAAAACACTGAAGCTTTCTTT	CASSWTQGKNTEAFF
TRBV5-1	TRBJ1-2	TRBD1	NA	TGCGCCAGCAGCCCGCGGACAGGCGGCGCGTATGGCTACACCTTC	CASSPRTGGAYGYTF
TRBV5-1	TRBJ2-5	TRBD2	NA	TGCGCCAGCAGCTGGGGGACTAGCGGGGGAGAGACCCAGTACTTC	CASSWGTSGGETQYF
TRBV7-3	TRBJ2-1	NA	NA	TGTGCCAGCAGCGGGAGAGGGCGGGGCACCTACAATGAGCAGTTCTTC	CASSGRGRGTYNEQFF
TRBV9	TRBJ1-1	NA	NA	TGTGCCAGCAGCGTAGTTGGCGGGGAAAGGGTTTTCTTT	CASSVVGGERVFF
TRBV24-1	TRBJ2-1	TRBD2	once	TGTGCCACCAGTGATTCCTCACGCGGGGGGCGGGATGAGCAGTTCTTC	CATSDSSRGGRDEQFF
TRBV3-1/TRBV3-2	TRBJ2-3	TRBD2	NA	TGTGCCAGCAGCCGAGATCGGAGCGGGGGGAGCACAGATACGCAGTATTTT	CASSRDRSGGSTDTQYF
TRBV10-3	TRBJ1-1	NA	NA	TGTGCCATCAGTGACCAGGCGAACACTGAAGCTTTCTTT	CAISDQANTEAFF
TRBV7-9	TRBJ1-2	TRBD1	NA	TGTGCCAGCAGCTTAGATGAGGGGGCTTTTGGCTACACCTTC	CASSLDEGAFGYTF
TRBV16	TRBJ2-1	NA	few	TGTGCCAGCAGCCAATCCCAGGGCGTCGGTGAGCAGTTCTTC	CASSQSQGVGEQFF
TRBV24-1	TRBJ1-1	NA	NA	TGTGCCACCAGTGACCCCCCCGACAGTCTGGAGTACACTGAAGCTTTCTTT	CATSDPPDSLEYTEAFF
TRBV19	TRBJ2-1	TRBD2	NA	TGTGCCAGTAGTTCCAGGACTAGCGGGACGGTTTTTTTTTACAATGAGCAGTTCTTC	CASSSRTSGTVFFYNEQFF
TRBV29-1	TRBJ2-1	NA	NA	TGCAGCGCCGTCGAGGCTGGCGAGCAGTTCTTC	CSAVEAGEQFF